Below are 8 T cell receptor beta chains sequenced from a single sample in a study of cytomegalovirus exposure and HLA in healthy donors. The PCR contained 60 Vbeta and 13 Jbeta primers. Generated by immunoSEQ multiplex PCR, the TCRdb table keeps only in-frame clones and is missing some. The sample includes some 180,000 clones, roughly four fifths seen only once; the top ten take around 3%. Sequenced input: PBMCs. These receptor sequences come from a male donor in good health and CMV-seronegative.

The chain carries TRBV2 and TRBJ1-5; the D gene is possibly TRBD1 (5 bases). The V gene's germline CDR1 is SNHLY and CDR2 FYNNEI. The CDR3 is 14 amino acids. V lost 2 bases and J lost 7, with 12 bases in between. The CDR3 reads CASSESGRGQPQHF. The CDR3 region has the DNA TGTGCCAGCAGTGAATCGGGGAGGGGACAGCCCCAGCATTTT. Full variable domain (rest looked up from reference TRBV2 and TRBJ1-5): EPEVTQTPSHQVTQMGQEVILRCVPISNHLYFYWYRQILGQKVEFLVSFYNNEISEKSEIFDDQFSVERPDGSNFTLKIRSTKLEDSAMYFCASSESGRGQPQHFGDGTRLSIL.

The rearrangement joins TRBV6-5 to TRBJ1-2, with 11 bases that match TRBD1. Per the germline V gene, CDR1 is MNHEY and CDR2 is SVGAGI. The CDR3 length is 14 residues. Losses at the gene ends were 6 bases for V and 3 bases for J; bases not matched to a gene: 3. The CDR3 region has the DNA TGTGCCAGCAGGGGGACAGGGGGTTACTATGGCTACACCTTC. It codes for CASRGTGGYYGYTF.

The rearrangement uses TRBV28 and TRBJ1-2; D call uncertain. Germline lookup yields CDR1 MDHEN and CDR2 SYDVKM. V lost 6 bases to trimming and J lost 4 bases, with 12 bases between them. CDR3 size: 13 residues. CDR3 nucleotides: TGTGCCAGCAGAAGCGGACCCCTCTATGGCTACACCTTC. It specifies CASRSGPLYGYTF.

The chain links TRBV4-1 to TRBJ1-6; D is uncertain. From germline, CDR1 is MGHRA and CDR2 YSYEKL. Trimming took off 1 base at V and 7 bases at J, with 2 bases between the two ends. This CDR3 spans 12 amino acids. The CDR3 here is CASSQANSPLHF. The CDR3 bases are TGCGCCAGCAGCCAAGCAAATTCACCCCTCCACTTT.

Here the CDR3 reads CAWSVEGTGELFF. In DNA, the CDR3 is TGTGCCTGGAGTGTAGAGGGTACCGGGGAGCTGTTTTTT. The chain links TRBV30 to TRBJ2-2; TRBD2 is a possible D gene (5 bases). Trimming left V 0 bases short and J 5 bases short, with 7 bases between. This CDR3 has 13 amino acids. Germline lookup yields CDR1 GTSNPN and CDR2 SVGIG (reference sequence).

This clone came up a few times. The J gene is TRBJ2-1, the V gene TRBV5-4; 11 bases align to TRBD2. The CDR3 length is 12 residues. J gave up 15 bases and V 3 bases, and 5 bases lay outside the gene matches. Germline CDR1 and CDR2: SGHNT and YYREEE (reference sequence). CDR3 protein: CASSSSSGRSFF. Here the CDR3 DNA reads TGTGCCAGCAGCTCCTCTAGCGGGAGGTCGTTCTTC.

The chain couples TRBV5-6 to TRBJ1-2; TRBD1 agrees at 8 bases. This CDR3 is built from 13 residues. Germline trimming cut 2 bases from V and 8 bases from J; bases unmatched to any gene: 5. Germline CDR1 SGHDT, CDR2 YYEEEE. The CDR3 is CASSFSGGGGYTF. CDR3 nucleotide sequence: TGTGCCAGCAGCTTTTCAGGGGGCGGGGGCTACACCTTC.

The CDR3 DNA reads TGTGCCAGCAGACTGGACAGGGGCCCTGGAAACACCATATATTTT. This sequence encodes CASRLDRGPGNTIYF. The gene calls are TRBV2 and TRBJ1-3; 9 bases align to TRBD1. The J segment lost 2 bases and the V segment lost 6 bases, leaving 5 bases of the junction unmatched. The CDR3 sequence is 15 residues long. The germline V gene encodes CDR1 SNHLY and CDR2 FYNNEI.